Shown below are 30 T cell receptor beta chains from a single sample sequenced in a study of identifying expanded T cells in peripheral blood. TCRdb keeps only in-frame clones here, not all; method: immunoSEQ multiplex PCR. The profile shows 75,000 to 100,000 clones, around 91% of them singletons. The sample taken for sequencing was blood. Receptors originate from a person aged 18 to 75 in good health.

The chain couples TRBV2 to TRBJ1-1; no reliable D call. V was clipped by 6 bases and J by 0 bases, with 11 bases between them. The CDR3 is made up of 14 amino acids. Germline-derived CDR1 and CDR2 are SNHLY and FYNNEI. This CDR3 is CASSLSPLNTEAFF. For the CDR3, the DNA is TGTGCCAGCAGCCTTTCCCCCTTGAACACTGAAGCTTTCTTT.

V usage is TRBV9 and J usage is TRBJ2-1; tentatively, D is TRBD2 (5 bases). With 4 bases removed from V and 4 bases from J, the gap between germline ends came to 15 bases. Germline loops: CDR1 SGDLS, CDR2 YYNGEE. The CDR3 consists of 15 residues. The CDR3 sequence: CASSLESGPYNEQFF. CDR3 in DNA: TGTGCCAGCAGCTTAGAAAGCGGCCCATACAATGAGCAGTTCTTC.

The chain uses TRBV6-1 and TRBJ2-5, with no clear D. Trimming stripped 2 bases from V and 14 bases from J, with 15 bases between. CDR1 and CDR2 from the germline V gene are MNHNS and SASEGT. The CDR3 loop spans 12 amino acids. The CDR3 sequence: CASSEPQASEYF. CDR3 bases: TGTGCCAGCAGTGAACCACAAGCTTCGGAATACTTC.

The chain employs TRBV7-6 and TRBJ2-1, with 7 bases aligning to TRBD2. J was trimmed by 2 bases and V by 0 bases; bases with no gene match: 7. This CDR3 has 17 amino acids. Germline loops: CDR1 SGHVS, CDR2 FNYEAQ. CDR3: CASSLAAGTNPYNEQFF. The CDR3 DNA reads TGTGCCAGCAGCTTAGCCGCCGGGACTAATCCCTACAATGAGCAGTTCTTC.

The chain joins TRBV6-6 to TRBJ2-7; D gene uncertain. CDR1 and CDR2 from the germline V gene are MNHNY and SVGAGI (reference sequence). The CDR3 consists of 13 residues. V shed 3 bases and J shed 2 bases, with 8 bases lying between them. CDR3 nucleotide sequence: TGTGCCAGCAGTTATCCTGGAGCCTACGAGCAGTACTTC. Translated: CASSYPGAYEQYF.

The rearrangement joins TRBV28 to TRBJ2-5; D is unclear. Germline lookup yields CDR1 MDHEN and CDR2 SYDVKM. With 4 bases removed from V and 4 bases from J, the gap between germline ends came to 13 bases. The CDR3 extends over 14 amino acids. The CDR3 spells CASSSVVVGETQYF. The CDR3 DNA sequence: TGTGCCAGCAGTTCCGTGGTAGTTGGAGAGACCCAGTACTTC.

The gene calls are TRBV18 and TRBJ2-2; weak D call: TRBD2 (6 bases). The CDR3 runs to 14 residues. Looked up from germline, CDR1 is KGHSH and CDR2 is LQKENI. Written as DNA, the CDR3 is TGTGTTAGCGTGGCTAGCGAGAGCACCGGGGAGCTGTTTTTT. This codes for CVSVASESTGELFF. Combining the CDR3 with reference TRBV18 and TRBJ2-2 gives the whole variable domain NAGVMQNPRHLVRRRGQEARLRCSPMKGHSHVYWYRQLPEEGLKFMVYLQKENIIDESGMPKERFSAEFPKEGPSILRIQQVVRGDSAAYFCVSVASESTGELFFGEGSRLTVL.

This rearrangement joins TRBV28 to TRBJ2-1, with 9 bases lining up with TRBD1. CDR3 length: 15 amino acids. V was clipped by 6 bases and J by 7 bases; unmatched bases: 10. Germline loops: CDR1 MDHEN, CDR2 SYDVKM. This chain's CDR3 is CASSPTGTGWNEQFF. The CDR3 region has the DNA TGTGCCAGCAGCCCCACCGGGACAGGGTGGAATGAGCAGTTCTTC.

The chain employs TRBV28 and TRBJ2-4; 8 bases line up with TRBD2. V shed 6 bases and J 1 base; nucleotides not matched to a gene: 8. CDR1 MDHEN and CDR2 SYDVKM come from the germline V gene. This CDR3 region has 16 residues. The CDR3 sequence: CASSLEAGVAKNIQYF. The CDR3 region has the DNA TGTGCCAGCAGCCTGGAAGCGGGAGTGGCCAAAAACATTCAGTACTTC.

The V call is TRBV7-2, the J call TRBJ1-5; the D is unclear. The germline gives CDR1 SGHTA, CDR2 FQGNSA. The CDR3 has 13 residues. Deletions cut 4 bases from V and 5 bases from J, with 9 bases between. The CDR3 sequence: CASSSFEYQPQHF. CDR3 sequence (DNA): TGTGCCAGCAGCTCTTTTGAGTATCAGCCCCAGCATTTT.

V usage is TRBV4-2 and J usage is TRBJ1-2, with 9 bases fitting TRBD1. This CDR3 has 13 amino acids. Looked up from germline, CDR1 is LGHNA and CDR2 is YNFKEQ. Germline trimming cut 5 bases from V and 6 bases from J; bases unmatched to any gene: 4. CDR3 sequence reads: CASSLWDRDGYTF. The CDR3 DNA reads TGTGCCAGCAGCTTGTGGGACAGGGATGGCTACACCTTC.

Notes on this clone: The junction departs from germline at one end; a sequencing error may be responsible. The chain couples TRBV5-3 to TRBJ1-2; weak D call: TRBD1 (5 bases). TRBV5-3 is annotated as an ORF whose role is uncertain. This CDR3 has 13 amino acids. The CDR3, as DNA: TGTGCCAGCAGCTTGGTTGCGGGGGACGGCTACACCTTC. Protein sequence: CASSLVAGDGYTF.

CDR3 nucleotide sequence: TGTGCCAGCAGCTCCTCCGCCTTACACAAGCATTTT. It encodes CASSSSALHKHF. This chain links TRBV28 with TRBJ1-5; unclear D gene. Germline-derived CDR1 and CDR2 are MDHEN and SYDVKM. With 6 bases removed from V and 14 bases from J, the gap between germline ends came to 17 bases. The CDR3 length is 12 residues.

This rearrangement joins TRBV25-1 to TRBJ2-5; 10 bases fit TRBD1. V lost 6 bases, J lost 5 bases, and 6 bases stayed unmatched. CDR1 and CDR2 (germline): MGHDK, SYGVNS. This CDR3 region has 14 residues. The DNA for the CDR3 is TGTGCCAGCAGCAACGACAGGGGGCTTGAGACCCAGTACTTC. Its translation: CASSNDRGLETQYF.

This clone appeared many times. The chain uses TRBV4-1 and TRBJ2-1, with unresolved D. Trimming removed 2 bases from V and 3 bases from J, with 14 bases in between. This CDR3 is 16 amino acids long. The V gene's germline CDR1 is MGHRA and CDR2 YSYEKL. The CDR3 DNA is TGCGCCAGCAGCCAACAAATCCAGGCCGACTACAATGAGCAGTTCTTC. Amino acid sequence: CASSQQIQADYNEQFF.

The rearrangement uses TRBV28 and TRBJ2-7; the match to TRBD1 covers 9 bases. Germline V gene sequence: CDR1 MDHEN, CDR2 SYDVKM. V was pared by 7 bases and J by 7 bases, with 11 bases of the junction left unmatched. The CDR3 covers 14 residues. CDR3 protein: CASKGGTGQGEQYF. The DNA for the CDR3 is TGTGCCAGCAAAGGGGGGACAGGGCAGGGGGAGCAGTACTTC.

A single count supports this clone. CDR3 sequence reads: CASSTPASGRNEQFF. The CDR3 DNA reads TGTGCCAGCAGTACCCCGGCTAGCGGGAGGAATGAGCAGTTCTTC. J is TRBJ2-1 and V is TRBV28; 11 positions agree with TRBD2. V dropped 5 bases and J dropped 7; count of bases not matched to a gene: 7. The CDR3 runs to 15 residues. Germline loops: CDR1 MDHEN, CDR2 SYDVKM.

This rearrangement joins TRBV6-5 to TRBJ1-2, with TRBD1 matching over 10 bases. The CDR3 runs to 12 residues. Germline values: CDR1 MNHEY, CDR2 SVGAGI. V was pared by 8 bases and J by 10 bases, with 7 bases of the junction left unmatched. CDR3 in DNA: TGTGCCAGCTCCCGGGGGACAGGGGACTACACCTTC. Amino acids: CASSRGTGDYTF.

This chain's CDR3 is CASSSDRQTINYGYTF. The CDR3 DNA sequence: TGTGCCAGTAGTTCAGATAGACAGACAATAAACTATGGCTACACCTTC. The chain carries TRBV19 and TRBJ1-2; D perhaps matches TRBD1 (5 bases). Germline CDR1 and CDR2: LNHDA and SQIVND (reference sequence). The CDR3 totals 16 residues. V gave up 5 bases and J gave up 2 bases, with 18 bases separating them.

The chain's CDR3 is CASSLDGPNIGTQYF. In nucleotides, the CDR3 is TGTGCCAGCAGCTTAGATGGGCCAAACATAGGGACCCAGTACTTC. The rearrangement uses TRBV7-2 and TRBJ2-5; D not certain. The CDR3 runs 15 residues. Looked up from germline, CDR1 is SGHTA and CDR2 is FQGNSA. V was cut by 1 base and J by 7 bases, with 16 bases left in between. Based on the CDR3 plus reference TRBV7-2 and TRBJ2-5, the full variable domain is GAGVSQSPSNKVTEKGKDVELRCDPISGHTALYWYRQSLGQGLEFLIYFQGNSAPDKSGLPSDRFSAERTGGSVSTLTIQRTQQEDSAVYLCASSLDGPNIGTQYFGPGTRLLVL.

The chain employs TRBV5-4 and TRBJ1-1, with D perhaps matching TRBD1 (6 bases). V lost 1 base to trimming and J lost 5 bases, with 18 bases between them. This CDR3 region has 16 residues. The germline V gene has CDR1 SGHNT and CDR2 YYREEE (reference sequence). The CDR3 is CASSLYRVGPWTEAFF. For the CDR3, the DNA is TGTGCCAGCAGCTTGTACAGGGTGGGCCCTTGGACTGAAGCTTTCTTT.

This clone came up once. The chain recombines TRBV19 with TRBJ2-5, with 10 bases identical to TRBD2. With V trimmed by 1 base and J by 4 bases, 6 bases remained unmatched. CDR1 and CDR2 (germline): LNHDA, SQIVND (reference sequence). The CDR3 totals 16 residues. CDR3 region: CASSIVEREGVETQYF. CDR3 nucleotide sequence: TGTGCCAGTAGTATAGTGGAGCGGGAGGGGGTAGAGACCCAGTACTTC.

V is TRBV7-2 and J is TRBJ2-1; TRBD2 agrees at 9 bases. V shed 1 base, J shed 5 bases, and the junction held 6 bases outside the gene matches. Germline CDR1 and CDR2: SGHTA and FQGNSA. There are 16 residues in the CDR3. CDR3 nucleotide sequence: TGTGCCAGCAGCTTAGTCGGCGGGGGGGGTAACAATGAGCAGTTCTTC. Protein product: CASSLVGGGGNNEQFF.

The chain recombines TRBV7-8 with TRBJ1-1; D is undetermined. This CDR3 has 14 amino acids. Looked up from germline, CDR1 is SGHVS and CDR2 is FQNEAQ. V was pared by 0 bases and J by 3 bases, with 8 bases between. CDR3 in DNA: TGTGCCAGCAGCTTAGCTTCGGCTTACACTGAAGCTTTCTTT. Amino acid sequence: CASSLASAYTEAFF.

V gene TRBV7-2 combines with J gene TRBJ2-7; 8 nucleotides agree with TRBD2. This CDR3 region has 11 residues. Germline V gene lookup returns CDR1 SGHTA and CDR2 FQGNSA. With V trimmed by 7 bases and J by 6 bases, 2 bases remained unmatched. The CDR3, as DNA: TGTGCCAGCATCGGGGGGGTCGAGCAGTACTTC. It yields the protein CASIGGVEQYF. The variable domain in full, completed from reference TRBV7-2 and TRBJ2-7, reads GAGVSQSPSNKVTEKGKDVELRCDPISGHTALYWYRQSLGQGLEFLIYFQGNSAPDKSGLPSDRFSAERTGGSVSTLTIQRTQQEDSAVYLCASIGGVEQYFGPGTRLTVT.

Only a few counts were recorded for this clone. This chain links TRBV6-4 with TRBJ2-1, with D possibly TRBD2 on 5 matching bases. The germline gives CDR1 MRHNA, CDR2 SNTAGT. The CDR3 has 14 amino acids. Trimming pared 3 bases from V and 7 bases from J, leaving 13 bases between. The CDR3 sequence is CASSESEGINEQFF. As DNA, the CDR3 is TGTGCCAGCAGTGAGTCTGAGGGTATTAATGAGCAGTTCTTC.

As DNA, the CDR3 is TGTGCCAGCAGCTTCGGAGTCCTTTGGGGCTACACCTTC. Amino acids: CASSFGVLWGYTF. This chain uses TRBV7-8 with TRBJ1-2; no clear D gene. V lost 3 bases and J lost 8, with 13 bases in between. The germline CDR1 and CDR2 sequences are SGHVS and FQNEAQ. This CDR3 is 13 amino acids long.

The CDR3 DNA follows: TGTGCCAGCAGCCAAGATGCTAGCAGGGAGACCCAGTACTTC. This codes for CASSQDASRETQYF. The chain uses TRBV4-2 and TRBJ2-5, with a tentative D call TRBD2 (5 bases). The germline CDR1 and CDR2 sequences are LGHNA and YNFKEQ. CDR3 size: 14 residues. Trimming stripped 0 bases from V and 5 bases from J, with 10 bases between.

The rearrangement uses TRBV9 and TRBJ1-1; D is ambiguous. V lost 3 bases, J lost 4 bases, and 10 bases lay in between. CDR1 and CDR2 from the germline V gene are SGDLS and YYNGEE. This CDR3 is 13 amino acids long. The CDR3 DNA follows: TGTGCCAGCAGCGCCCATGAGGGCACTGAAGCTTTCTTT. Protein: CASSAHEGTEAFF.

The V gene is TRBV27, the J gene TRBJ2-5; 7 nucleotides agree with TRBD2. V shed 4 bases and J 3 bases; nucleotides not matched to a gene: 5. Germline CDR1 MNHEY, CDR2 SMNVEV (reference sequence). This CDR3 comprises 14 residues. The CDR3: CASSSLLAKETQYF. In DNA form, the CDR3 reads TGTGCCAGCAGTTCCCTACTAGCGAAAGAGACCCAGTACTTC.